This T cell receptor beta chain derives from a study of blood T cell repertoires in COVID-19. Study at large: Sample material is recorded as cDNA or gDNA derived from T cells, B-cell-depleted T cells, or PBMCs.

Assay: immunoSEQ multiplex PCR; the TCRdb copy retains only in-frame clones and omits some. This repertoire shows a few hundred thousand clones, 70% to 90% found once; its top ten account for 11%. The specimen sequenced was peripheral blood. This receptor was taken from a woman in her 70s with acute or convalescent COVID-19.

CDR3 sequence reads: CASSLQTGGLGEQYF. The CDR3 region has the DNA TGTGCCAGCAGCTTGCAGACAGGGGGCTTGGGGGAGCAGTACTTC. The chain joins TRBV11-2 to TRBJ2-7, with 10 bases identical to TRBD1. CDR1 and CDR2 (germline): SGHAT, FQNNGV. The CDR3 is made up of 15 amino acids. Trimming took 3 bases from V and 7 from J; bases not matched to a gene: 9.